The T cell receptor beta chain described here comes from a study of blood T cell repertoires in COVID-19. Study-wide background: Samples representing acute and convalescent COVID-19 were sourced from the United States, Italy and Spain.

Profiling relied on immunoSEQ multiplex PCR, and the TCRdb table lists in-frame clones only, not all of them. The data contain roughly 69,000 clones, more than 75% of them singletons. Germline trimming cut 5 bases from V and 11 bases from J; bases unmatched to any gene: 11. The CDR3 has 13 amino acids. CDR1 and CDR2 (germline): LNHDA, SQIVND (reference sequence). The chain joins TRBV19 to TRBJ1-2; TRBD1 agrees at 7 bases. The clonotype comes from a human donor in a cohort sampled during active COVID-19. The sequencing sample was made of peripheral blood. CDR3 DNA: TGTGCCAGTAGTCCTTCGAGACAGGGCTTTTACACCTTC. Translated: CASSPSRQGFYTF.